Sequencing of this T cell receptor (beta chain) was carried out in a study of T cell responses to AZD1222 COVID-19 vaccine. The study's findings and limits: Repertoires were obtained solely post-peak T cell response.

The CDR3 length is 14 residues. V gave up 4 bases and J gave up 8 bases, with 16 bases separating them. CDR1 and CDR2 (germline): SGHRS, YFSETQ. The repertoire was sequenced with immunoSEQ multiplex PCR; TCRdb's copy has only in-frame clones and lacks some. Among approximately 130,000 clones listed, about 93% were seen once. In regard to this clone: As yet, its antigen is unknown.

The source of this sequence is an adult in good health. This material consisted of peripheral blood, taken on day 0 of AZD1222 vaccination. The rearrangement links TRBV5-1 to TRBJ1-3; no firm D call. CDR3 residues: CASSPRATWDTIYF. The CDR3 nucleotides are TGCGCCAGCAGCCCTCGGGCCACCTGGGACACCATATATTTT.